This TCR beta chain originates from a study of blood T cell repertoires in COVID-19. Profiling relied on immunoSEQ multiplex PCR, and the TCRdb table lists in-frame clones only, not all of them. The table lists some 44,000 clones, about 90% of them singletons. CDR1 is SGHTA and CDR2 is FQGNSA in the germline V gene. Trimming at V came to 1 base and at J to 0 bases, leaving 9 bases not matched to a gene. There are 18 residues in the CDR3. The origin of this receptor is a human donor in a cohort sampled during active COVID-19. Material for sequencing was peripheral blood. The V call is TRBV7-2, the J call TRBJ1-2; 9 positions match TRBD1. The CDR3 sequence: CASSLDGTGSMANYGYTF. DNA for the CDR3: TGTGCCAGCAGCTTAGATGGGACAGGGAGTATGGCTAACTATGGCTACACCTTC.